A single sample is the source of the 2 T cell receptor beta chains below, sequenced in a study of T cell clusters in autoimmune cytopenias. TRB amplification used roughly 250 ng of peripheral blood genomic DNA. One tube held mixed TRB-A and TRB-B primer pools for touch-down PCR. TCRdb re-called the multiplex PCR reads and gives one entry per CDR3 protein, without DNA. The sample has about 6,300 distinct CDR3 sequences. These data were likewise used in another study, on T cell repertoires in aging, cancer and after chemotherapy.

The specimen was peripheral blood. Receptors originate from a human donor in good health.

This clonotype counts as medium-sized by frequency. The rearrangement links TRBV29-1 to TRBJ1-2; no DNA is available, so the TRBD1 call from TCRdb remains unchecked. Germline V gives CDR1 SQVTM, CDR2 ANQGSEA. This CDR3 region has 18 residues. CDR3 loop: CSVARTTTRWTGNYGYTF.

The rearrangement uses TRBV11-3 and TRBJ2-7; TCRdb picks TRBD1, but there is no DNA to check that call. The germline V gene encodes CDR1 SGHNT and CDR2 YENEEA. CDR3 length: 15 residues. The CDR3: CASSAPGTAPYEQYF.